The entry below gives a single TCR beta chain sequence along with its context. The assay was immunoSEQ multiplex PCR, and TCRdb's table has in-frame clones only and misses some. The sample holds under 500,000 clones; approximately 90% are singletons and the top ten take 1.1%. CDR1 and CDR2 (germline): MDHEN, SYDVKM. Trimming cost V 6 bases and J 2 bases; bases outside gene matches: 4. The CDR3 loop spans 14 amino acids. The sample belongs to a study of blood T cell repertoires in COVID-19. Sample: PBMCs or T cells enriched from blood (not recorded which). This chain uses TRBV28 with TRBJ2-1, with 7 bases aligning to TRBD1. The receptor comes from a man aged 30-40 years who had recovered from COVID-19. CDR3 DNA: TGTGCCAGCAGCGTACAGGGGACCTACAATGAGCAGTTCTTC. Protein product: CASSVQGTYNEQFF.